Listed here are 19 T cell receptor beta chains from one sample, sequenced in a study of long-term antiretroviral therapy in people with HIV. Survey-level immunoSEQ v3.0 assays were run. Sequencing was performed with immunoSEQ multiplex PCR; in TCRdb, only in-frame clones are kept and a portion is missing. This table holds 15,000 to 20,000 clones, 88% found once. The source was unsorted PBMCs, collected 6.9 years after starting antiretroviral therapy. Receptors originate from a man over 45 with HIV.

The V and J genes are TRBV27 and TRBJ1-1; no definite D call. The CDR3 runs 13 residues. Deletions cut 5 bases from V and 1 base from J, with 8 bases between. The germline V gene encodes CDR1 MNHEY and CDR2 SMNVEV (reference sequence). The CDR3 here is CASSLWGNTEAFF. DNA of the CDR3: TGTGCCAGCAGTCTTTGGGGGAACACTGAAGCTTTCTTT.

This rearrangement joins TRBV7-6 to TRBJ2-7; perhaps D is TRBD1 or TRBD2 (5 bases each). The CDR3 has 14 residues. The germline CDR1 and CDR2 sequences are SGHVS and FNYEAQ. Trimming cost V 2 bases and J 5 bases, with 13 bases left between them. CDR3: CASSLLGETDEQYF. The CDR3 DNA follows: TGTGCCAGCAGCTTATTAGGGGAGACCGACGAGCAGTACTTC.

The chain carries TRBV30 and TRBJ2-2; D remains unclear. Germline-derived CDR1 and CDR2 are GTSNPN and SVGIG (reference sequence). The CDR3 runs to 16 residues. CDR3 sequence reads: CAAHRSVLSHTGELFF. Written as DNA, the CDR3 is TGTGCGGCGCACCGTTCGGTTTTATCCCACACCGGGGAGCTGTTTTTT.

V gene TRBV9 combines with J gene TRBJ2-1; no definite D call. V shed 3 bases and J shed 0 bases, with 7 bases lying between them. The germline CDR1 and CDR2 sequences are SGDLS and YYNGEE. The CDR3 has 14 amino acids. The CDR3 nucleotides are TGTGCCAGCAGCGAGCAGTTCTCCTACAATGAGCAGTTCTTC. It encodes CASSEQFSYNEQFF.

This clone was counted a single time. V and J are TRBV27 and TRBJ2-1; 8 bases are shared with TRBD2. Germline V gene lookup returns CDR1 MNHEY and CDR2 SMNVEV (reference sequence). Trimming cost V 3 bases and J 0 bases; bases outside gene matches: 13. CDR3 length: 19 residues. CDR3 sequence reads: CASSFNPGLAGFSYNEQFF. For the CDR3, the DNA is TGTGCCAGCAGTTTCAACCCCGGACTAGCAGGTTTCTCCTACAATGAGCAGTTCTTC.

This rearrangement joins TRBV2 to TRBJ2-1, with a possible D match to TRBD1 (5 bases). Germline CDR1 reads SNHLY; CDR2 reads FYNNEI. CDR3 length equals 13 residues. Trimming stripped 4 bases from V and 4 bases from J, with 8 bases between. CDR3 in amino acids: CASSVDSYNEQFF. The CDR3 DNA sequence: TGTGCCAGCAGTGTAGACAGTTACAATGAGCAGTTCTTC.

The gene calls are TRBV7-6 and TRBJ1-4; no reliable D call. CDR3 length equals 13 residues. CDR1 and CDR2 (germline): SGHVS, FNYEAQ. Trimming shortened V by 1 base and J by 7 bases, and 7 bases separated the two germline ends. The chain's CDR3 is CASSLGQGEKLFF. The CDR3 DNA is TGTGCCAGCAGCTTAGGGCAAGGTGAAAAACTGTTTTTT.

The rearrangement uses TRBV6-1 and TRBJ1-5, with TRBD1 as a possible D gene (5 bases). V lost 3 bases and J lost 0, with 15 bases in between. The CDR3 length is 17 residues. Germline V CDR1 and CDR2: MNHNS, SASEGT. The CDR3 reads CASSDILGTASNQPQHF. For the CDR3, the DNA is TGTGCCAGCAGTGACATTTTAGGGACGGCTAGCAATCAGCCCCAGCATTTT.

The V call is TRBV21-1, the J call TRBJ2-7. TRBV21-1 is a known pseudogene. CDR3 length: 13 amino acids. The CDR3 DNA follows: TGTGCCAGCAGCAAAGGGAAGAAGGCCGAGCAGTACTTC. It specifies CASSKGKKAEQYF.

This clone was counted once. This rearrangement joins TRBV6-1 to TRBJ2-7; D may be TRBD1 (5 bases). There are 14 residues in the CDR3. CDR1 MNHNS and CDR2 SASEGT come from the germline V gene. V was shortened by 7 bases and J by 3 bases, with 16 bases between the two germline ends. CDR3 bases: TGTGCCAGCACCACCGACAGCCTTAGCTACGAGCAGTACTTC. It encodes CASTTDSLSYEQYF.

This rearrangement joins TRBV29-1 to TRBJ1-2; TRBD1 matches 9 bases. The junction had 7 bases not matched to a gene; V was cut back by 1 base and J by 7 bases. CDR3 length: 14 amino acids. Looked up from germline, CDR1 is SQVTM and CDR2 is ANQGSEA. The CDR3 coding sequence is TGCAGCGTTGAAGCGCAACAGGGGGCGGGTGGCTACACCTTC. Translation: CSVEAQQGAGGYTF.

This clone was seen just once. The chain employs TRBV9 and TRBJ2-1; TRBD2 agrees at 13 bases. Germline V lookup: CDR1 SGDLS, CDR2 YYNGEE. V lost 6 bases and J lost 5; bases outside the gene matches: 5. This CDR3 region has 15 residues. The CDR3, as DNA: TGTGCCAGCAAACGAGGACTAGCGGGAGACAATGAGCAGTTCTTC. Translation gives CASKRGLAGDNEQFF.

This rearrangement joins TRBV28 to TRBJ1-5, with 7 bases identical to TRBD1. Germline V CDR1 and CDR2: MDHEN, SYDVKM. Trimming removed 5 bases from V and 5 bases from J; junction bases left unmatched: 6. CDR3 size: 14 residues. The CDR3 here is CASSATGAYQPQHF. Written as DNA, the CDR3 is TGTGCCAGCAGTGCAACAGGGGCTTATCAGCCCCAGCATTTT. Complete variable domain (other parts from reference TRBV28 and TRBJ1-5): DVKVTQSSRYLVKRTGEKVFLECVQDMDHENMFWYRQDPGLGLRLIYFSYDVKMKEKGDIPEGYSVSREKKERFSLILESASTNQTSMYLCASSATGAYQPQHFGDGTRLSIL.

Comment on this clone: Sequence at one end of the junction differs from germline and may be a read error. V is TRBV2 and J is TRBJ2-7; D not resolved. The V gene's germline CDR1 is SNHLY and CDR2 FYNNEI. This CDR3 spans 12 amino acids. The CDR3 nucleotides are TGTGCCAGCAGCGAGCATAGAGGTTTCGCTGGCTTC. Amino acid sequence: CASSEHRGFAGF.

This chain uses TRBV28 with TRBJ2-1, with D tentatively TRBD2 (6 bases). V was trimmed by 5 bases and J by 9 bases, leaving 17 bases between them. The CDR3 has 14 residues. Germline V gene sequence: CDR1 MDHEN, CDR2 SYDVKM. The CDR3 DNA reads TGTGCCAGCAGTCCGTCCCGGGTTAGCGGTGAGCAGTTCTTC. This sequence encodes CASSPSRVSGEQFF.

This clone has a single count. This chain joins TRBV5-4 and TRBJ2-2; a weak D match, TRBD2 (6 bases). The CDR3 is made up of 14 amino acids. V was pared by 5 bases and J by 2 bases, with 10 bases between. Germline loops: CDR1 SGHNT, CDR2 YYREEE (reference sequence). CDR3 loop: CASRRLVNTGELFF. CDR3 in DNA: TGTGCCAGCAGACGACTAGTAAACACCGGGGAGCTGTTTTTT. Full variable domain (remainder filled in from reference TRBV5-4 and TRBJ2-2): ETGVTQSPTHLIKTRGQQVTLRCSSQSGHNTVSWYQQALGQGPQFIFQYYREEENGRGNFPPRFSGLQFPNYSSELNVNALELDDSALYLCASRRLVNTGELFFGEGSRLTVL.

The chain is built from TRBV28 and TRBJ1-5; D perhaps matches TRBD1 (6 bases). This CDR3 comprises 15 residues. V lost 4 bases and J lost 0, with 10 bases in between. Germline lookup yields CDR1 MDHEN and CDR2 SYDVKM. CDR3 sequence: CASSSRTVSNQPQHF. CDR3 sequence (DNA): TGTGCCAGCAGTTCCCGGACAGTTAGCAATCAGCCCCAGCATTTT.

The chain links TRBV6-5 to TRBJ2-1; D is unclear. CDR1 is MNHEY, CDR2 SVGAGI, per germline. This CDR3 comprises 14 residues. V was pared by 0 bases and J by 10 bases, with 13 bases between. CDR3 bases: TGTGCCAGCAGTTACTCGAGGTCTCTTGTGGAGCAGTTCTTC. This translates into CASSYSRSLVEQFF.

The chain couples TRBV7-3 to TRBJ2-5; 9 nucleotides match TRBD1. Germline CDR1 SGHTA, CDR2 FQGTGA. This CDR3 has 14 amino acids. Losses at the gene ends were 4 bases for V and 4 bases for J; bases not matched to a gene: 4. The CDR3 spells CASSSIQGAETQYF. CDR3 nucleotide sequence: TGTGCCAGCAGCTCGATACAGGGGGCAGAGACCCAGTACTTC.